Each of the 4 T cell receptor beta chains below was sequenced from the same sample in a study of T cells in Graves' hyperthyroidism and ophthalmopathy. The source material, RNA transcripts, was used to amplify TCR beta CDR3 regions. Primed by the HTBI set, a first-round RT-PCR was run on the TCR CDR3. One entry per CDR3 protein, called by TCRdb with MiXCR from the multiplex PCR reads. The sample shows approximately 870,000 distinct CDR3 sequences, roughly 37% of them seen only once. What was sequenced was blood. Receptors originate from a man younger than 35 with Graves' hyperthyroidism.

The chain's CDR3 is CSAPPAGNTGELFF. CDR3 coding DNA: TGCAGTGCCCCCCCGGCAGGGAACACCGGGGAGCTGTTTTTT. The chain has TRBV20-1 and TRBJ2-2; no definite D call. CDR3 length: 14 residues. Trimming took off 6 bases at V and 1 base at J, with 12 bases between the two ends. Germline CDR1 and CDR2: DFQATT and SNEGSKA (reference sequence).

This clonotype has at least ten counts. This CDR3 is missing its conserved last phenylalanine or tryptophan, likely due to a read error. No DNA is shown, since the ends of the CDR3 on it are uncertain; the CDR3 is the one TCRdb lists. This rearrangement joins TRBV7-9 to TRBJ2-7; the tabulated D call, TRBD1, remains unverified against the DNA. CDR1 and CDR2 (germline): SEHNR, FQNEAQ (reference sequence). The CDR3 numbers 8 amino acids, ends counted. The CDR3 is CAIPGRRG.

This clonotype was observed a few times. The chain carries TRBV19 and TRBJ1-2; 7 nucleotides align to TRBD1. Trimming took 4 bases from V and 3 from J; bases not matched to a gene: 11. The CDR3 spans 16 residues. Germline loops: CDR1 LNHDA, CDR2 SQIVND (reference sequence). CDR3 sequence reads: CASSTQGQAMHYGYTF. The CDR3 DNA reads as TGTGCCAGTAGTACCCAAGGACAGGCGATGCACTATGGCTACACCTTC.

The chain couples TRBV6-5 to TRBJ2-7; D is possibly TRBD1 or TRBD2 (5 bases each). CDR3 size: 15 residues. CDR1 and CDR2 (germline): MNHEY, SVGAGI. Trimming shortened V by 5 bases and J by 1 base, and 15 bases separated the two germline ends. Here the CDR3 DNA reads TGTGCCAGCAGTCTCCGTTGGGGGTCGTCCTACGAGCAGTACTTC. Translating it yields CASSLRWGSSYEQYF.